Reported below is one TCR beta chain. The germline gene is not matched at one end of the junction; a read error may be the cause. The sample is drawn from a study of T-cell reconstitution after alpha-beta-depleted transplantation in children. This CDR3 contains 13 residues. Germline CDR1 is SGHRS and CDR2 is YFSETQ. Unique molecular identifiers were incorporated during preparation of the TCRbeta library. TCRdb passed the PCR reads through MiXCR, listing each CDR3 protein once. This sample yields around 380,000 distinct CDR3 sequences, of which roughly a tenth are seen a single time; 4.5% to 7% belongs to the top ten.

The receptor comes from a human donor who donated a stem cell graft to a child with acute myeloid leukemia. The chain carries TRBV5-1 and TRBJ1-5; D remains unclear. Sample: PBMCs from the stem cell graft donor, taken from the stem cell graft. The CDR3 here is CVSSYDSNQPQHF. The CDR3 region has the DNA TGCGTCAGCAGCTACGATAGCAATCAGCCCCAGCATTTT.